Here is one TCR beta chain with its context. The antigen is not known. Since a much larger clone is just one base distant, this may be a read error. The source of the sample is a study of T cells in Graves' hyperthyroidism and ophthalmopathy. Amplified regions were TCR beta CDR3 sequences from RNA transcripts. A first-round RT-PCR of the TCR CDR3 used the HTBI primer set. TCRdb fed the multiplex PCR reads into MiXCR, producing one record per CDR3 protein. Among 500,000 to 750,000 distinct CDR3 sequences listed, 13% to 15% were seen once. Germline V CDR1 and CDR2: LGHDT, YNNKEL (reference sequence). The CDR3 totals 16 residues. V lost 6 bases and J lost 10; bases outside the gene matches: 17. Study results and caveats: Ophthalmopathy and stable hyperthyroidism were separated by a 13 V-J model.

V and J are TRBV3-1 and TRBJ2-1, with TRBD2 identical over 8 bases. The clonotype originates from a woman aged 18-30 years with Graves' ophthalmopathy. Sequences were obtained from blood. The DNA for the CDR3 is TGTGCCAGCAGAGGCCACTGGACTAGCCCCTTCCACGAGCAGTTCTTC. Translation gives CASRGHWTSPFHEQFF.